These 4 T cell receptor beta chains were sequenced from one sample in a study of radiotherapy plus CTLA-4 blockade in lung cancer. Some clones are missing from TCRdb's copy, which holds only in-frame ones; the method was immunoSEQ multiplex PCR. The sample lists 90,000 to 100,000 clones; around 88% were seen once. The sample here was peripheral blood, taken from a patient treated with radiotherapy plus ipilimumab. All receptors derive from a human donor with non-small cell lung cancer that progressed on radiotherapy plus ipilimumab.

J is TRBJ2-2 and V is TRBV5-1; 9 nucleotides match TRBD1. J lost 0 bases, V lost 3 bases, and 6 bases had no gene match. Germline CDR1 SGHRS, CDR2 YFSETQ. This CDR3 contains 17 residues. The chain's CDR3 is CASSSFGTGPNTGELFF. The CDR3 bases are TGCGCCAGCAGCTCTTTCGGGACAGGGCCGAACACCGGGGAGCTGTTTTTT. Filled out from reference TRBV5-1 and TRBJ2-2, the complete variable domain reads KAGVTQTPRYLIKTRGQQVTLSCSPISGHRSVSWYQQTPGQGLQFLFEYFSETQRNKGNFPGRFSGRQFSNSRSEMNVSTLELGDSALYLCASSSFGTGPNTGELFFGEGSRLTVL.

This clone occurred once. The V gene is TRBV6-5, the J gene TRBJ2-3; D call uncertain. The CDR3 runs to 16 residues. Germline CDR1 is MNHEY and CDR2 is SVGAGI. The V end lost 2 bases, the J end lost 4 bases, and 16 bases lay between the germline ends. The CDR3: CASSYRQFGWADTQYF. The CDR3 nucleotides are TGTGCCAGCAGTTACAGGCAGTTTGGCTGGGCAGATACGCAGTATTTT.

This clone has a single count. V is TRBV7-9 and J is TRBJ2-7, with D maybe TRBD2 (6 bases). The CDR3 extends over 15 amino acids. Germline assignment: CDR1 SEHNR and CDR2 FQNEAQ (reference sequence). Trimming left V 3 bases short and J 7 bases short, with 19 bases between. The CDR3 nucleotides are TGTGCCAGCAGCTTGAAATTAGCGGCAGTCGGGGAGCAGTACTTC. Translated: CASSLKLAAVGEQYF.

This sequence joins TRBV19 and TRBJ1-2; D call uncertain. Germline loops: CDR1 LNHDA, CDR2 SQIVND (reference sequence). V was trimmed by 1 base and J by 4 bases, leaving 10 bases between them. The CDR3 consists of 14 residues. The CDR3 protein is CASSIVAGSYGYTF. CDR3 nucleotide sequence: TGTGCCAGTAGTATAGTAGCAGGTTCCTATGGCTACACCTTC.